The 15 T cell receptor beta chains in this list originate from one sample, sequenced in a study of blood T cell repertoires in COVID-19. The method was immunoSEQ multiplex PCR; TCRdb's version includes in-frame clones alone and lacks a portion of them. The table lists about 73,000 clones, about 88% of them singletons. The specimen was peripheral blood. The receptor set was obtained from a woman of 80 years or more with active or convalescent COVID-19.

The chain has TRBV15 and TRBJ2-5; tentative D call: TRBD2 (6 bases). The germline gives CDR1 LNHNV, CDR2 YYDKDF (reference sequence). The CDR3 consists of 15 residues. Trimming pared 0 bases from V and 4 bases from J, leaving 12 bases between. CDR3 DNA: TGTGCCACCAGCAGAGATCCCAACGGGGGAGAGACCCAGTACTTC. Its protein is CATSRDPNGGETQYF.

The genes are TRBV4-3 and TRBJ1-2, with D hard to call. Germline V gives CDR1 LGHNA, CDR2 YSLEER. Trimming left V 0 bases short and J 4 bases short, with 9 bases between. The CDR3 has 14 amino acids. The CDR3 bases are TGCGCCAGCAGCCAAGATCGAGGTTCCTATGGCTACACCTTC. Translated: CASSQDRGSYGYTF.

The chain joins TRBV12-3 or TRBV12-4 to TRBJ1-3, with unresolved D. The CDR3 extends over 13 amino acids. V lost 7 bases and J 2 bases, leaving 9 bases between the germline ends. This CDR3 reads CASMGEAGNTIYF. CDR3 sequence (DNA): TGTGCCAGCATGGGAGAGGCTGGAAACACCATATATTTT.

The V gene is TRBV11-2, the J gene TRBJ2-7, with D perhaps matching TRBD1 (6 bases). The CDR3 spans 15 residues. Germline assignment: CDR1 SGHAT and CDR2 FQNNGV. V lost 0 bases and J 4 bases, leaving 13 bases between the germline ends. The CDR3, as DNA: TGTGCCAGCAGCTTAGATTTCAGGACAGAATACGAGCAGTACTTC. This translates into CASSLDFRTEYEQYF.

The V gene is TRBV6-1, the J gene TRBJ1-1, with 7 bases that match TRBD1. The CDR3 spans 13 residues. V dropped 3 bases and J dropped 6; count of bases not matched to a gene: 4. CDR1 is MNHNS and CDR2 is SASEGT in the germline V gene. The CDR3 DNA sequence: TGTGCCAGCAGTGATCATACAGGGGCTGAAGCTTTCTTT. The encoded protein is CASSDHTGAEAFF.

The chain carries TRBV15 and TRBJ2-2; no clear D gene. CDR1 and CDR2 (germline): LNHNV, YYDKDF (reference sequence). The CDR3 spans 13 residues. V was cut by 1 base and J by 2 bases, with 2 bases left in between. The CDR3 region is CATSRVNTGELFF. The CDR3 bases are TGTGCCACCAGCAGAGTAAACACCGGGGAGCTGTTTTTT.

The genes are TRBV6-2 or TRBV6-3 and TRBJ1-4; D ambiguous. Trimming stripped 5 bases from V and 8 bases from J, with 12 bases between. The CDR3 consists of 13 residues. Germline-derived CDR1 and CDR2 are MNHEY and SVGEGT. The CDR3 sequence: CASSRWAGEKLFF. CDR3 nucleotide sequence: TGTGCCAGCAGTCGGTGGGCTGGGGAAAAACTGTTTTTT.

The chain joins TRBV7-2 to TRBJ2-1; D may be TRBD2 (6 bases). Trimming pared 2 bases from V and 0 bases from J, leaving 17 bases between. Germline assignment: CDR1 SGHTA and CDR2 FQGNSA. CDR3 length: 18 residues. This CDR3 reads CASSLIERRGSSYNEQFF. CDR3 DNA sequence: TGTGCCAGCAGCTTAATAGAGAGGCGGGGTAGCTCCTACAATGAGCAGTTCTTC.

The rearrangement uses TRBV3-1 (or the pseudogene TRBV3-2) and TRBJ1-4; 9 nucleotides line up with TRBD1. Germline-derived CDR1 and CDR2 are LGHDT and YNNKEL (reference sequence). The CDR3 is made up of 14 amino acids. V was clipped by 5 bases and J by 8 bases; unmatched bases: 6. CDR3 in DNA: TGTGCCAGCAGCTGGACAGGGGTCAAAGAAAAACTGTTTTTT. It specifies CASSWTGVKEKLFF.

This chain uses TRBV11-2 with TRBJ1-5, with TRBD1 identical over 7 bases. After removal of 5 bases from V and 5 bases from J, the junction contained 3 bases not matched to a gene. There are 13 residues in the CDR3. The germline CDR1 and CDR2 sequences are SGHAT and FQNNGV. This chain's CDR3 is CASSNDRDQPQHF. The CDR3, as DNA: TGTGCCAGCAGCAACGACAGGGATCAGCCCCAGCATTTT.

V and J are TRBV12-3 or TRBV12-4 and TRBJ2-7; the match to TRBD1 covers 7 bases. The CDR3 is 13 amino acids. With 7 bases clipped from V and 3 bases from J, the junction kept 6 bases outside the gene matches. The CDR3 loop reads CASTSPGGYEQYF. The CDR3 coding sequence is TGTGCCAGCACCTCCCCAGGGGGCTACGAGCAGTACTTC.

The chain joins TRBV6-5 to TRBJ2-3; weak D call: TRBD1 (6 bases). The CDR3 has 13 amino acids. V shed 5 bases and J shed 6 bases, with 12 bases lying between them. Germline V gives CDR1 MNHEY, CDR2 SVGAGI. CDR3 amino acids: CASSPSGADTQYF. CDR3 DNA: TGTGCCAGCAGTCCCTCAGGGGCCGATACGCAGTATTTT.

The rearrangement links TRBV6-5 to TRBJ1-1, with TRBD1 as a possible D gene (6 bases). CDR3 length: 15 amino acids. Germline V CDR1 and CDR2: MNHEY, SVGAGI. V lost 3 bases and J lost 7, with 18 bases in between. CDR3 protein: CASSYISGTSFEAFF. The CDR3 DNA is TGTGCCAGCAGTTATATTTCAGGGACAAGCTTTGAAGCTTTCTTT.

The chain recombines TRBV5-1 with TRBJ2-7; 9 bases align to TRBD2. Unmatched junction bases numbered 7, after V lost 0 bases and J lost 3 bases. Germline V gives CDR1 SGHRS, CDR2 YFSETQ. The CDR3 runs 16 residues. In DNA form, the CDR3 reads TGCGCCAGCAGCTTGGGGCTAGCGGGGCTAATCTACGAGCAGTACTTC. The encoded protein is CASSLGLAGLIYEQYF.

The V and J genes are TRBV4-2 and TRBJ2-3, with TRBD1 matching 7 bases. The CDR3 extends over 14 amino acids. Germline V gene lookup returns CDR1 LGHNA and CDR2 YNFKEQ. The V gene end was trimmed by 2 bases and the J gene end by 4 bases; junction bases not matched to a gene: 3. In nucleotides, the CDR3 is TGTGCCAGCAGCCAAACAGGGGTGGCAGATACGCAGTATTTT. It is translated as CASSQTGVADTQYF.